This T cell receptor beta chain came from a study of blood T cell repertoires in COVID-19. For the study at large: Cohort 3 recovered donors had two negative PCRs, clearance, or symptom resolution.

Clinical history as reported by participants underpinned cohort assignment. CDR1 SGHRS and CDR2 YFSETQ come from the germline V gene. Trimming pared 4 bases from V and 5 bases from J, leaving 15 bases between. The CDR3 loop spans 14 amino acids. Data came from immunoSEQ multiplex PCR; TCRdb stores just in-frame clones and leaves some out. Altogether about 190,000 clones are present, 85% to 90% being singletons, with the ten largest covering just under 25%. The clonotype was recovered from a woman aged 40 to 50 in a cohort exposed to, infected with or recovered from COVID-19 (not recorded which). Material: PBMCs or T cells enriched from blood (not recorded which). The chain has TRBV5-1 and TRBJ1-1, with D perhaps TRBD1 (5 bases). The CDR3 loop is CASSLGWRGTEAFF. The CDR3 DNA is TGCGCCAGCAGCCTGGGGTGGAGGGGTACTGAAGCTTTCTTT.